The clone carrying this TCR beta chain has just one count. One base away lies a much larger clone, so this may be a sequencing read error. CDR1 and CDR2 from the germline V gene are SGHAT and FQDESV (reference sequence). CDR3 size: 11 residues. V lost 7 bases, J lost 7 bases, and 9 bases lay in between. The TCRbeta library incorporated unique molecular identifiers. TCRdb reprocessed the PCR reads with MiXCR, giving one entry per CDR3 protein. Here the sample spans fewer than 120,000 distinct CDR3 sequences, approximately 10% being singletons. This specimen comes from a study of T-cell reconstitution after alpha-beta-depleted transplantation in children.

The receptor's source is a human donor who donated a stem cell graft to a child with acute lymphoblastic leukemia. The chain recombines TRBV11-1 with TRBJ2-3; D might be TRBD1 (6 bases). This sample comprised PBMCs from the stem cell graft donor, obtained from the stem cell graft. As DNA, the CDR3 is TGTGCCAGCAACCAGGGGCATACGCAGTATTTT. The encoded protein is CASNQGHTQYF.